The clone carrying this T cell receptor beta chain occurred many times. Deletions cut 6 bases from V and 5 bases from J, with 7 bases between. CDR1 is MDHEN and CDR2 is SYDVKM in the germline V gene. There are 12 residues in the CDR3. This record comes from a study of cytomegalovirus exposure and HLA in healthy donors. Primers for the PCR totalled 60 Vbeta and 13 Jbeta. Libraries were prepared by immunoSEQ multiplex PCR; TCRdb keeps only in-frame clonotypes and omits some of them. The profile shows 140,000 to 150,000 clones, approximately 65% of them singletons. The chain uses TRBV28 and TRBJ1-4, with TRBD1 as a possible D gene (5 bases). The TCR sequence derives from an older woman in good health and CMV-seronegative. Sequencing used PBMCs. Here the CDR3 reads CASRTANEKLFF. CDR3 DNA: TGTGCCAGCAGGACAGCGAATGAAAAACTGTTTTTT.